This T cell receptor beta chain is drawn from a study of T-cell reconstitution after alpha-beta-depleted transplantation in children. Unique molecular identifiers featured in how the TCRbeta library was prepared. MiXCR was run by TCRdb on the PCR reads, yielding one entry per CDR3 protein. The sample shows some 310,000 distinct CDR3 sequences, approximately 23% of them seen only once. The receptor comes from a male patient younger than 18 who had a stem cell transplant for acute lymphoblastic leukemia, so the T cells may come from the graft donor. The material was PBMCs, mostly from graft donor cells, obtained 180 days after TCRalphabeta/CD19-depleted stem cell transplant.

The CDR3 here is CASSNRGRPPYEQYF. The CDR3 DNA reads TGTGCCAGCAGCAACAGGGGGCGTCCCCCCTACGAGCAGTACTTC. V is TRBV7-3 and J is TRBJ2-7, with 9 bases matching TRBD1. The V segment lost 5 bases and the J segment 2 bases; nucleotides outside the gene matches: 7. The CDR3 consists of 15 residues. From germline, CDR1 is SGHTA and CDR2 FQGTGA.